The 16 T cell receptor beta chains in this list originate from one sample, sequenced in a study of T cell changes during pregnancy in multiple sclerosis. Some clones are missing from TCRdb's copy, which holds only in-frame ones; the method was immunoSEQ multiplex PCR. This sample has 40,000 to 45,000 clones, with about 91% found just once. Specimen: CD4+ T cells from peripheral blood mononuclear cells, collected in the first trimester of pregnancy. The receptors derive from a female donor with multiple sclerosis, enrolled in a pregnancy study.

The V gene is TRBV6-5, the J gene TRBJ2-7; 10 bases line up with TRBD2. V trimming: 5 bases; J trimming: 3 bases; junction bases outside the gene matches: 1. Per the germline V gene, CDR1 is MNHEY and CDR2 is SVGAGI. CDR3 length: 13 amino acids. The CDR3 protein is CASSRTSGYEQYF. The CDR3 nucleotides are TGTGCCAGCAGTAGGACTAGCGGCTACGAGCAGTACTTC.

The sample holds one count of this clone. The rearrangement joins TRBV6-4 to TRBJ2-2, with D perhaps TRBD2 (6 bases). Trimming took off 3 bases at V and 4 bases at J, with 6 bases between the two ends. CDR1 is MRHNA, CDR2 SNTAGT, per germline. The CDR3 runs 13 residues. CDR3 amino acids: CASSETSTGELFF. DNA of the CDR3: TGTGCCAGCAGTGAGACTAGCACCGGGGAGCTGTTTTTT.

The chain has TRBV5-1 and TRBJ2-7, with D perhaps TRBD2 (6 bases). In germline, CDR1 is SGHRS, CDR2 YFSETQ. V gave up 2 bases and J gave up 2 bases, with 17 bases separating them. The CDR3 spans 16 residues. Written as DNA, the CDR3 is TGCGCCAGCAGCTTTCGCATTAGCGGCTTGACCTACGAGCAGTACTTC. Its protein product is CASSFRISGLTYEQYF.

This sequence joins TRBV5-4 and TRBJ2-7; 9 bases agree with TRBD2. The junction had 4 bases not matched to a gene; V was cut back by 3 bases and J by 0 bases. The CDR3 loop spans 15 amino acids. Germline lookup yields CDR1 SGHNT and CDR2 YYREEE (reference sequence). The CDR3 spells CASSSSSGNSYEQYF. The CDR3 nucleotides read TGTGCCAGCAGCTCCTCTAGCGGGAACTCCTACGAGCAGTACTTC.

The rearrangement joins TRBV7-2 to TRBJ2-2; D call uncertain. Per germline, CDR1 SGHTA and CDR2 FQGNSA. The CDR3 spans 12 residues. V was clipped by 3 bases and J by 3 bases, with 2 bases between them. CDR3 sequence (DNA): TGTGCCAGCAGCTTCTACACCGGGGAGCTGTTTTTT. This translates into CASSFYTGELFF.

This chain connects TRBV7-2 to TRBJ2-5; D is ambiguous. Trimming stripped 2 bases from V and 0 bases from J, with 7 bases between. The length of the CDR3 is 14 residues. The germline V gene encodes CDR1 SGHTA and CDR2 FQGNSA. The CDR3 is CASSLWSDQETQYF. The DNA for the CDR3 is TGTGCCAGCAGCTTATGGTCGGACCAAGAGACCCAGTACTTC.

CDR3 nucleotides: TGCGCCAGCAGTTCTAGCACCGGTTATGAAGGAAACACCATATATTTT. As protein: CASSSSTGYEGNTIYF. The chain has TRBV5-1 and TRBJ1-3, with D hard to call. V lost 5 bases to trimming and J lost 4 bases, with 19 bases between them. Germline loops: CDR1 SGHRS, CDR2 YFSETQ. This CDR3 has 16 amino acids. The full variable domain, with the rest looked up from reference TRBV5-1 and TRBJ1-3, is KAGVTQTPRYLIKTRGQQVTLSCSPISGHRSVSWYQQTPGQGLQFLFEYFSETQRNKGNFPGRFSGRQFSNSRSEMNVSTLELGDSALYLCASSSSTGYEGNTIYFGEGSWLTVV.

The chain carries TRBV6-5 and TRBJ2-3, with D uncertain. V was shortened by 6 bases and J by 6 bases, with 7 bases between the two germline ends. CDR1 is MNHEY and CDR2 is SVGAGI in the germline V gene. The CDR3 sequence is 11 residues long. The chain's CDR3 is CASRRVDTQYF. The CDR3 nucleotides read TGTGCCAGCAGGCGAGTCGATACGCAGTATTTT.

This chain uses TRBV5-1 with TRBJ2-7; 10 positions match TRBD2. The germline V gene has CDR1 SGHRS and CDR2 YFSETQ. V shed 3 bases and J 4 bases; nucleotides not matched to a gene: 4. The CDR3 runs 14 residues. The CDR3 protein is CASSSGLAPYEQYF. The CDR3 DNA follows: TGCGCCAGCAGCTCGGGACTAGCGCCTTACGAGCAGTACTTC.

V is TRBV10-1 and J is TRBJ2-2; 13 bases match TRBD2. CDR3 length: 15 amino acids. Germline values: CDR1 WNHNN, CDR2 SYGVQD (reference sequence). The V gene end was trimmed by 5 bases and the J gene end by 6 bases; junction bases not matched to a gene: 3. CDR3 protein: CASSQLAGGSGELFF. Here the CDR3 DNA reads TGCGCCAGCAGTCAACTAGCGGGAGGGTCCGGGGAGCTGTTTTTT.

This clone appeared once. V and J are TRBV4-2 and TRBJ1-5, with 11 bases that match TRBD1. Germline V gene sequence: CDR1 LGHNA, CDR2 YNFKEQ. Trimming at V came to 5 bases and at J to 4 bases, leaving 10 bases not matched to a gene. This CDR3 comprises 17 residues. In nucleotides, the CDR3 is TGTGCCAGCAGCGATGGGACAGGGGGAAAAACAAATCAGCCCCAGCATTTT. It codes for CASSDGTGGKTNQPQHF.

The chain combines TRBV10-3 with TRBJ1-5; 9 bases line up with TRBD1. Germline-derived CDR1 and CDR2 are ENHRY and SYGVKD. V dropped 6 bases and J dropped 4; count of bases not matched to a gene: 4. This CDR3 spans 14 amino acids. As DNA, the CDR3 is TGTGCCATCAGGGAAGACAGGGGGAATCAGCCCCAGCATTTT. It is translated as CAIREDRGNQPQHF.

The V gene is TRBV10-3, the J gene TRBJ2-3, with 7 bases that match TRBD2. The germline V gene has CDR1 ENHRY and CDR2 SYGVKD. The V and J ends lost 2 bases and 3 bases, in that order; junction bases with no gene match: 5. The CDR3 runs to 15 residues. The CDR3 DNA follows: TGTGCCATCAGTGAGACGGGGGGAGGGACAGATACGCAGTATTTT. Its translation is CAISETGGGTDTQYF.

The CDR3 protein is CASSLLAGEWEQFF. CDR3 sequence (DNA): TGCGCCAGCAGCCTCCTAGCGGGAGAGTGGGAGCAGTTCTTC. The chain couples TRBV5-1 to TRBJ2-1; 10 bases map to TRBD2. The CDR3 loop spans 14 amino acids. Trimming removed 4 bases from V and 10 bases from J; junction bases left unmatched: 8. Germline lookup yields CDR1 SGHRS and CDR2 YFSETQ.

The genes are TRBV5-1 and TRBJ2-1; tentatively, D is TRBD1 (5 bases). Between the trimmed V and J ends, which lost 4 bases and 10 bases, there was a span of 12 bases. The CDR3 sequence is 12 residues long. The germline V gene has CDR1 SGHRS and CDR2 YFSETQ. The CDR3 is CASSAQGEEQFF. CDR3 coding DNA: TGCGCCAGCAGCGCCCAGGGTGAGGAGCAGTTCTTC.

The chain couples TRBV9 to TRBJ1-1, with D maybe TRBD1 (6 bases). The CDR3 is made up of 17 amino acids. Trimming removed 0 bases at V and 0 bases at J, with 15 bases between. Germline values: CDR1 SGDLS, CDR2 YYNGEE. The CDR3 protein is CASSVGLNRAMNTEAFF. Written as DNA, the CDR3 is TGTGCCAGCAGCGTAGGGCTCAACAGGGCTATGAACACTGAAGCTTTCTTT.